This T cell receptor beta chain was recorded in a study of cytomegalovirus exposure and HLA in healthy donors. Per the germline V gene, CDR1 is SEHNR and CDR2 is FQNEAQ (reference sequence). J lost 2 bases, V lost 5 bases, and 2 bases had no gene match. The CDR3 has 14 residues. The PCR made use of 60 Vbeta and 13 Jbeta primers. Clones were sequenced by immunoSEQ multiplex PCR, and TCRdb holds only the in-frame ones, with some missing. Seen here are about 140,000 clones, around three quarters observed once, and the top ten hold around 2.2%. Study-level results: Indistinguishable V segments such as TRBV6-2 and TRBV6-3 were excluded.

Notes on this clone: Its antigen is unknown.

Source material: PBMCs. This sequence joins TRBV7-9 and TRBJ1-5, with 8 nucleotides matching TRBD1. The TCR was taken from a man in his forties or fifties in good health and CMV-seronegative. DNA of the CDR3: TGTGCCAGCAGCCCGGGACAGGGCAATCAGCCCCAGCATTTT. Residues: CASSPGQGNQPQHF.